Listed below are T cell receptor beta chains from one sample, sequenced in a study of T cells in Graves' hyperthyroidism and ophthalmopathy. TCRdb re-analysed the multiplex PCR reads in MiXCR, keeping a single row per CDR3 protein. The sample consists of approximately 610,000 distinct CDR3 sequences, roughly 17% of them appearing once. The sequencing input was blood. All receptors derive from a woman younger than 35 with Graves' hyperthyroidism. Each CDR3 is given with its conserved first and last residue. A D gene is named only where the DNA matches it firmly. The listing skips clone size in some rows; elsewhere it reads once, few, many or a size class.

d_call,j_call,clone_size,v_call,cdr3_aa,cdr3_nt
-,TRBJ1-1,few,TRBV18,CASSTGGGAVPEAFF,TGTGCCAGCTCAACTGGGGGGGGCGCAGTCCCTGAAGCTTTCTTT
TRBD2,TRBJ2-7,-,TRBV12-3/TRBV12-4,CASSRTSGRNEQYF,TGTGCCAGCAGCCGGACTAGCGGGAGGAACGAGCAGTACTTC
-,TRBJ1-2,-,TRBV15,CATSRREGSYGYTF,TGTGCCACCAGCAGAAGGGAGGGATCCTATGGCTACACCTTC
TRBD2,TRBJ2-3,many,TRBV29-1,CSKQSGTRGRSDTQYF,TGCAGTAAGCAATCCGGGACTAGGGGACGCTCAGATACGCAGTATTTT
-,TRBJ1-4,few,TRBV9,CASSVDMGANEKLFF,TGTGCCAGCAGCGTAGATATGGGGGCGAATGAAAAACTGTTTTTT
-,TRBJ2-5,many,TRBV12-3/TRBV12-4,CASSLVLGTFQETQYF,TGTGCCAGCAGTTTAGTCCTGGGGACATTTCAAGAGACCCAGTACTTC
TRBD1,TRBJ2-7,-,TRBV24-1,CATSDTGTDYEQYF,TGTGCCACCAGTGATACCGGGACAGACTACGAGCAGTACTTC
-,TRBJ1-2,few,TRBV28,CASRDFRDYTF,TGTGCCAGCAGGGATTTCAGGGACTACACCTTC
-,TRBJ2-7,many,TRBV28,CASSLGLPSYEQYF,TGTGCCAGCAGTTTGGGCCTGCCTTCCTACGAGCAGTACTTC
-,TRBJ2-7,many,TRBV2,CASSEHLRVYEQYF,TGTGCCAGCAGTGAACACCTGCGGGTCTACGAGCAGTACTTC
TRBD2,TRBJ2-7,few,TRBV9,CASSGYTSGEQYF,TGTGCCAGCAGCGGGTACACTAGCGGCGAGCAGTACTTC
TRBD1,TRBJ2-3,-,TRBV18,CASSPPTGGQDTQYF,TGTGCCAGCTCACCGCCGACAGGGGGCCAAGATACGCAGTATTTT
TRBD2,TRBJ2-7,-,TRBV4-1,CASSPGPLGAGGGHEQYF,TGCGCCAGCAGCCCCGGCCCCCTAGGAGCGGGGGGGGGCCACGAGCAGTACTTC
-,TRBJ2-3,many,TRBV11-2,CASSFADRTADTQYF,TGTGCCAGCAGCTTCGCCGACAGGACGGCAGATACGCAGTATTTT
TRBD2,TRBJ2-1,many,TRBV4-3,CASSQGVAGIYNEQFF,TGCGCCAGCAGCCAGGGGGTAGCGGGGATCTACAATGAGCAGTTCTTC
-,TRBJ2-7,few,TRBV4-3,CASSPGRNSYEQYF,TGCGCCAGCAGCCCGGGACGGAACTCCTACGAGCAGTACTTC
TRBD2,TRBJ2-5,-,TRBV7-2,CASSPGLAGERVQETQYF,TGTGCCAGCAGCCCGGGACTAGCGGGAGAACGGGTCCAAGAGACCCAGTACTTC
TRBD2,TRBJ2-5,few,TRBV28,CASSFGTSGRMETQYF,TGTGCCAGCAGTTTCGGGACTAGCGGGAGAATGGAGACCCAGTACTTC
-,TRBJ1-1,many,TRBV2,CASRAGPRSEAFF,TGTGCCAGCAGGGCCGGTCCGAGGTCTGAAGCTTTCTTT
TRBD2,TRBJ2-5,many,TRBV14,CASSQDWVAGVLETQYF,TGTGCCAGCAGCCAAGATTGGGTAGCGGGAGTGTTGGAGACCCAGTACTTC
-,TRBJ2-7,many,TRBV2,CASRQVPYEQYF,TGTGCCAGCCGTCAGGTCCCCTACGAGCAGTACTTC
-,TRBJ2-7,-,TRBV28,CASSFSDSLGYEQYF,TGTGCCAGCAGTTTTTCAGATTCTCTGGGGTACGAGCAGTACTTC
TRBD2,TRBJ2-5,-,TRBV27,CASSIAGVSETQYF,TGTGCCAGCAGCATAGCGGGAGTTTCGGAGACCCAGTACTTC
-,TRBJ1-1,-,TRBV10-3,CAISVGDQNTEAFF,TGTGCCATCAGTGTAGGTGATCAGAACACTGAAGCTTTCTTT
-,TRBJ1-1,-,TRBV25-1,CATAALSNTEAFF,TGTGCCACTGCGGCCCTTTCGAACACTGAAGCTTTCTTT
-,TRBJ2-7,few,TRBV12-3/TRBV12-4,CASSFRSGGAGEQYF,TGTGCCAGCAGTTTTCGCTCCGGCGGGGCGGGTGAGCAGTACTTC
-,TRBJ1-1,-,TRBV20-1,CSAVRLTGYTEAFF,TGCAGTGCCGTACGGTTAACAGGGTACACTGAAGCTTTCTTT
TRBD2,TRBJ2-3,-,TRBV5-6,CASSLIYTSGDSTDTQYF,TGTGCCAGCAGCCTGATCTATACTAGCGGGGATAGCACAGATACGCAGTATTTT
TRBD1,TRBJ1-2,-,TRBV7-2,CASSLITGGRGGYTF,TGTGCCAGCAGCTTAATAACAGGGGGAAGGGGTGGCTACACCTTC
-,TRBJ1-6,-,TRBV27,CASSLKGVSPLHF,TGTGCCAGCAGTTTAAAGGGCGTCTCACCCCTCCACTTT
-,TRBJ1-1,many,TRBV28,CASSPHRGDMNTEAFF,TGTGCCAGCAGTCCCCACCGGGGCGACATGAACACTGAAGCTTTCTTT
-,TRBJ1-4,many,TRBV20-1,CSARSGTNEKLFF,TGCAGTGCTAGGTCCGGGACAAATGAAAAACTGTTTTTT
-,TRBJ1-2,-,TRBV19,CASSGGSTGANYGYTF,TGTGCCAGTAGTGGAGGGTCGACAGGAGCTAACTATGGCTACACCTTC
-,TRBJ1-5,few,TRBV24-1,CATSLGFNQPQHF,TGTGCCACCAGTTTGGGATTCAATCAGCCCCAGCATTTT
TRBD1,TRBJ2-1,-,TRBV29-1,CSVAGGAYNEQFF,TGCAGCGTGGCAGGGGGCGCCTACAATGAGCAGTTCTTC
-,TRBJ1-5,few,TRBV6-2/TRBV6-3,CASSYVSPADNQPQHF,TGTGCCAGCAGTTACGTGTCCCCGGCAGATAATCAGCCCCAGCATTTT
TRBD2,TRBJ2-5,many,TRBV11-3,CASSREGRETQYF,TGTGCCAGCAGCCGGGAGGGCCGAGAGACCCAGTACTTC